This T cell receptor beta chain was sequenced during a study of CD8 T cells in Susac syndrome. Reverse transcription of roughly 0.5 to 1 ug RNA was performed with random hexamers. A single record per CDR3 protein comes from TCRdb applying MiXCR to the immunoSEQ multiplex PCR reads. The sample comprises about 150,000 distinct CDR3 sequences, 85% to 95% of which are singletons, and roughly 0.15% rests with the top ten. Trimming removed 7 bases at V and 9 bases at J, with 13 bases between. In germline, CDR1 is SNHLY, CDR2 FYNNEI. The CDR3 covers 13 residues. This clonotype was observed once. This TCR derives from a human donor with Susac syndrome. The sequencing sample was made of CD4+ T cells from PBMCs. This chain joins TRBV2 and TRBJ1-6; maybe TRBD1 (5 bases). This CDR3 is CASKGQGSSPLHF. The CDR3 DNA is TGTGCCAGCAAGGGGCAGGGTAGTTCACCCCTCCACTTT.